This T cell receptor (beta chain) stems from a study of blood T cells in healthy people across ages. General study points: There were more naive CD4+ cells and higher diversity in long-lived donors than in aged donors.

A second 7 to 11 cycle PCR used barcoded and J-beta primers. TCRdb re-derived calls from the 5' RACE reads in MiXCR, one entry per CDR3 protein. Of 660,000 or so distinct CDR3 sequences listed, 45% to 65% are singletons. This clonotype has only one observation. Its matching antigen is unknown. Isolation per sample recovered at least 6 million PBMCs. There were at least 6 micrograms of total RNA extracted from every sample. What was sequenced was blood. This sequence was found in a man between 60 and 75 years old in good health.

This CDR3 reads CASSPFGPRTDTQYF. The CDR3 region has the DNA TGTGCCAGCAGCCCTTTCGGACCGCGCACAGATACGCAGTATTTT. The chain couples TRBV7-9 to TRBJ2-3, with unresolved D. V lost 5 bases, J lost 1 base, and 13 bases lay in between. CDR3 length: 15 amino acids. The germline V gene encodes CDR1 SEHNR and CDR2 FQNEAQ (reference sequence).